The clone carrying this T cell receptor (beta chain) was recorded at least ten times. Germline V gives CDR1 SQVTM, CDR2 ANQGSEA. The V and J ends lost 3 bases and 9 bases respectively, with 12 bases between them. The CDR3 covers 12 residues. Construction of the TCRbeta library involved unique molecular identifiers. One entry per CDR3 protein, called by TCRdb with MiXCR from the PCR reads. Of 100,000 to 120,000 distinct CDR3 sequences in the sample, 10% are singletons; the top ten hold around 8.2%. This specimen comes from a study of T-cell reconstitution after alpha-beta-depleted transplantation in children.

Sequenced material: PBMCs from the stem cell graft donor, taken from the stem cell graft. The genes are TRBV29-1 and TRBJ2-1; D gene ambiguous. This TCR was sampled from a human donor who donated a stem cell graft to a child with acute lymphoblastic leukemia. For the CDR3, the DNA is TGCAGCGTTGAGAAATCCGCCGGTGAGCAGTTCTTC. Its translation is CSVEKSAGEQFF.